The T cell receptor beta chain under discussion was sequenced for a study of control samples from healthy donors and cancer patients. This clone was seen at least ten times. The germline V gene has CDR1 MNHEY and CDR2 SVGAGI. The V gene end was trimmed by 0 bases and the J gene end by 4 bases; junction bases not matched to a gene: 5. CDR3 length: 15 amino acids. The assay was immunoSEQ multiplex PCR, and TCRdb's table has in-frame clones only and misses some. This table has tens of thousands of clones, 85% appearing once. V is TRBV6-5 and J is TRBJ1-2; 7 nucleotides match TRBD1. The sequenced sample consisted of blood. The clonotype was recovered from a man aged 25 to 40 in good health. The CDR3 sequence: CASSYSIQGVYGYTF. CDR3 in DNA: TGTGCCAGCAGTTACTCAATTCAGGGGGTCTATGGCTACACCTTC.